This TCR beta chain originates from a study of blood T cell repertoires in COVID-19. The table lists this clone with a count of one. As originally analysed: Amplification of reference gene primers was used by the study to estimate nucleated cell counts. Clones were read by immunoSEQ multiplex PCR, and TCRdb kept only the in-frame ones, dropping some. V, J and clone size reflect that table, while D and trimming were determined from the DNA. The data hold about 370,000 clones, with over 75% observed a single time. CDR3 length: 16 amino acids. V was cut by 0 bases and J by 0 bases, with 12 bases left in between. Per the germline V gene, CDR1 is SGDLS and CDR2 is YYNGEE.

Sequencing was carried out using PBMCs or T cells enriched from blood (not recorded which). The J gene is TRBJ1-1, the V gene TRBV9; D uncertain. The TCR was taken from a man in his late teens or twenties who had recovered from COVID-19. The CDR3 nucleotides are TGTGCCAGCAGCGTAGGGGCCCAAGACATGAACACTGAAGCTTTCTTT. Amino acid sequence: CASSVGAQDMNTEAFF. Full variable domain (rest looked up from reference TRBV9 and TRBJ1-1): DSGVTQTPKHLITATGQRVTLRCSPRSGDLSVYWYQQSLDQGLQFLIQYYNGEERAKGNILERFSAQQFPDLHSELNLSSLELGDSALYFCASSVGAQDMNTEAFFGQGTRLTVV.